This TCR beta chain stems from a study of CD8 T cells in Susac syndrome (dated by TCRdb to between 2018 and 2021). At the level of the whole study: Whether CD8+ T cell activation and differentiation in Susac syndrome was antigen driven was tested using repertoire sequencing. Study-wide conclusions, independent of this receptor: The number of individuals in the TCR sequencing and HLA analysis was acknowledged as relatively small.

V is shortened by 4 bases, J by 11 bases, and the region joining them spans 11 bases. CDR1 and CDR2 are read off the germline V gene as MDHEN and SYDVKM. Inclusive of the bounding cysteine and phenylalanine, the CDR3 is 11 residues long. Solely the CDR3 DNA is kept, with 33 bases framed from the first base. Peripheral blood CD8+ and CD4+ T cells from healthy donors, Susac syndrome patients and multiple sclerosis patients were profiled using high-throughput TCR beta sequencing. Healthy donors were included as age- and sex-matched controls. Bulk CD8+ and CD4+ T cells were purified by magnetic negative isolation, whereas CD8+ TEMRA cells were enriched by FACS. Blood was drawn into EDTA tubes, processed within 24 hours, and PBMCs were isolated by density gradient centrifugation. PBMCs intended for TCR sequencing were cryopreserved in liquid nitrogen and thawed later in a water bath at 37 degrees C. Purity of sorted or isolated CD4+, CD8+ and CD8+ TEMRA cells was at least 90%.

Notes on this clonotype: Its binding antigen is unknown. No base quality values were provided; no much bigger clone lies one nucleotide off.

RNA was extracted with the RNeasy kit and roughly 0.5 to 1 ug was reverse transcribed using random hexamers. The immunoSEQ multiplex PCR assay, covering 54 Vbeta and 13 Jbeta segments, was used to amplify TCR beta CDR3 regions. PCR amplification bias was corrected by using a synthetic template baseline for primer optimization and computational correction. The published analysis was carried out like this. Reads were annotated to V, D and J genes per IMGT and analyzed with immunoSEQ Analyzer, keeping only productive sequences. Clonality was calculated as one minus the Shannon entropy normalized by log2 of the number of productive unique sequences. Public and private clones were assessed among the 100 most prevalent clones of each patient and control. Clones were defined as Susac-specific if absent from the healthy and MS cohorts, from under 1,200 published viral clones and from other ImmuneACCESS disease sequences. The raw public data were reprocessed by TCRdb itself: fastp quality trimming at Q25, MiXCR clonotype calling, in-frame beta chains only. Each CDR3 protein gets just one entry, which takes the most common genes and DNA from the rows behind it. The V and J calls come from TCRdb's annotation, not from the publication. The sample table lists about 190,000 distinct CDR3 sequences, about 93% of them with a count of one. The ten largest account for 0.1% of the sample.

The source is a human donor in good health. Sequenced input: CD4+ T cells from PBMCs. The chain was built from TRBV28 and TRBJ1-1; the D gene assignment is ambiguous. The CDR3 here reads CASSSQRMAFF. DNA sequence: TGTGCCAGCAGTTCCCAGCGTATGGCTTTCTTT.